This TCR beta chain was sequenced for a study of blood T cells in healthy people across ages. In germline, CDR1 is SEHNR, CDR2 FQNEAQ (reference sequence). J was trimmed by 4 bases and V by 0 bases; bases with no gene match: 6. This CDR3 comprises 16 residues. The study, taken as a whole, reports: As age increased, TCR beta diversity per million T cells fell in a roughly linear fashion.

Concerning this clonotype itself: As yet, its antigen is unknown.

A second 7 to 11 cycle PCR used barcoded and J-beta primers. TCRdb fed the 5' RACE reads into MiXCR, producing one record per CDR3 protein. The table includes about 500,000 distinct CDR3 sequences, approximately 25% detected once. In addition, the sample was reused for a study of T cells of mothers and their children. As reported in that work: The search for persistent microchimeric T cell clones detected none.

The specimen was blood. The V call is TRBV7-9, the J call TRBJ2-4; 7 positions agree with TRBD1. The TCR comes from a boy younger than 18 in good health. For the CDR3, the DNA is TGTGCCAGCAGCTTAGCCCTTGGACAGGCGAAAAACATTCAGTACTTC. It translates to CASSLALGQAKNIQYF.